Each of the 5 T cell receptor beta chains below was sequenced from the same sample in a study of T cells in tuberculosis. TCRdb's copy holds only in-frame clones and misses some; the assay was immunoSEQ multiplex PCR. The repertoire holds roughly 92,000 clones, just over 90% seen once, with under 2.5% in the top ten. Thawed, overnight-rested PBMC were stained with GMM-loaded CD1B tetramer, viability dye and anti-CD3, then sorted. C32 glucose monomycolate from Rhodococcus equi was loaded onto the CD1B tetramers. The sequencing sample was made of CD1b-GMM tetramer-negative cells sorted from PBMCs. The source is an adult woman with latent tuberculosis.

This clone is a singleton in its sample. The V and J genes are TRBV7-6 and TRBJ2-1; D not certain. CDR3 length equals 17 residues. The germline V gene encodes CDR1 SGHVS and CDR2 FNYEAQ. V was pared by 1 base and J by 5 bases, with 18 bases between. The CDR3 DNA reads as TGTGCCAGCAGCTTAGAGCCGAATCTTAGACTTCACAATGAGCAGTTCTTC. This translates into CASSLEPNLRLHNEQFF.

The chain has TRBV2 and TRBJ2-5; D remains ambiguous. The CDR3 runs 14 residues. V gave up 1 base and J gave up 2 bases, with 8 bases separating them. Germline V gene sequence: CDR1 SNHLY, CDR2 FYNNEI. Here the CDR3 reads CASSEDRPQETQYF. The CDR3 region has the DNA TGTGCCAGCAGTGAAGACAGACCACAAGAGACCCAGTACTTC.

This clone was seen a few times. The chain joins TRBV11-2 to TRBJ1-6; 7 bases map to TRBD1. The CDR3 runs 13 residues. Germline V gives CDR1 SGHAT, CDR2 FQNNGV. V was pared by 3 bases and J by 12 bases, with 5 bases of the junction left unmatched. CDR3 protein: CASSFGQVEPLHF. CDR3 coding DNA: TGTGCCAGCAGCTTTGGACAGGTCGAACCCCTCCACTTT.

This clone was detected once. The rearrangement links TRBV7-2 to TRBJ2-7; TRBD1 is a possible D gene (6 bases). CDR1 is SGHTA, CDR2 FQGNSA, per germline. V was clipped by 1 base and J by 6 bases, with 16 bases between them. This CDR3 comprises 15 residues. CDR3 nucleotides: TGTGCCAGCAGCTTAGGGGGACATTGGGGTGGCGAGCAGTACTTC. It encodes CASSLGGHWGGEQYF.

V and J are TRBV7-2 and TRBJ1-4; D is possibly TRBD1 (6 bases). Germline V lookup: CDR1 SGHTA, CDR2 FQGNSA. The ends were cut back, 3 bases at V and 0 bases at J, with 8 bases in the middle. The CDR3 runs 15 residues. CDR3 sequence (DNA): TGTGCCAGCAGCTTGGACAGTGCAACTAATGAAAAACTGTTTTTT. This translates into CASSLDSATNEKLFF.